A single sample is the source of the 32 T cell receptor beta chains below, sequenced in a study of blood T cell repertoires in COVID-19. The protocol was immunoSEQ multiplex PCR, while the TCRdb copy is restricted to in-frame clones and leaves out a portion. The sample has about 310,000 clones, approximately 86% seen once. Sample: PBMCs or T cells enriched from blood (not recorded which). The source is a woman aged 18-29 years who had recovered from COVID-19.

This clone has just one count. Written as DNA, the CDR3 is TGTGCCAGCGGCGGACAGGGAACCACAGATACGCAGTATTTT. Its translation is CASGGQGTTDTQYF. V and J are TRBV28 and TRBJ2-3; 8 bases map to TRBD1. From germline, CDR1 is MDHEN and CDR2 SYDVKM. The CDR3 extends over 14 amino acids. J gave up 2 bases and V 8 bases, and 6 bases lay outside the gene matches. The entire variable domain, with the rest obtained from reference TRBV28 and TRBJ2-3, is as follows: DVKVTQSSRYLVKRTGEKVFLECVQDMDHENMFWYRQDPGLGLRLIYFSYDVKMKEKGDIPEGYSVSREKKERFSLILESASTNQTSMYLCASGGQGTTDTQYFGPGTRLTVL.

This chain links TRBV19 with TRBJ2-2, with 10 bases matching TRBD1. V gave up 8 bases and J gave up 3 bases; unmatched junction bases: 3. The CDR3 sequence is 14 residues long. Germline loops: CDR1 LNHDA, CDR2 SQIVND (reference sequence). This chain's CDR3 is CASGDRGDTGELFF. CDR3 sequence (DNA): TGTGCCAGTGGGGACAGGGGCGACACCGGGGAGCTGTTTTTT.

The chain is built from TRBV19 and TRBJ1-2; 11 bases are shared with TRBD1. The ends lost 5 bases at V and 3 bases at J; junction bases unmatched: 14. Germline V gene data show CDR1 as LNHDA and CDR2 as SQIVND (reference sequence). The CDR3 runs to 18 residues. The CDR3 nucleotides read TGTGCCAGTAGTGCCGGACAGGGGGCGTCTACATCGGACTATGGCTACACCTTC. Residues: CASSAGQGASTSDYGYTF.

The rearrangement links TRBV9 to TRBJ1-2; D possibly corresponds to TRBD1 (5 bases). The CDR3 runs to 13 residues. Trimming stripped 3 bases from V and 8 bases from J, with 14 bases between. Germline V gene sequence: CDR1 SGDLS, CDR2 YYNGEE. The CDR3 coding sequence is TGTGCCAGCAGCGATACGACAGCTGTCGGCTACACCTTC. It specifies CASSDTTAVGYTF.

The chain links TRBV4-1 to TRBJ2-1, with a possible D match to TRBD1 (6 bases). In germline, CDR1 is MGHRA, CDR2 YSYEKL. V lost 0 bases and J 6 bases, leaving 12 bases between the germline ends. CDR3 length: 15 residues. CDR3 loop: CASSQDWGQSNEQFF. The DNA for the CDR3 is TGCGCCAGCAGCCAAGATTGGGGACAAAGCAATGAGCAGTTCTTC.

This clone was detected once. The J gene is TRBJ1-1, the V gene TRBV5-4; 11 bases align to TRBD1. Germline lookup yields CDR1 SGHNT and CDR2 YYREEE (reference sequence). Trimming at V came to 4 bases and at J to 3 bases, leaving 5 bases not matched to a gene. The CDR3 runs to 15 residues. This chain's CDR3 is CASSVGQGAYTEAFF. In DNA form, the CDR3 reads TGTGCCAGCAGCGTTGGACAGGGGGCTTACACTGAAGCTTTCTTT. Filled out from reference TRBV5-4 and TRBJ1-1, the complete variable domain reads ETGVTQSPTHLIKTRGQQVTLRCSSQSGHNTVSWYQQALGQGPQFIFQYYREEENGRGNFPPRFSGLQFPNYSSELNVNALELDDSALYLCASSVGQGAYTEAFFGQGTRLTVV.

This chain connects TRBV3-1 (or the pseudogene TRBV3-2) to TRBJ1-1; 7 bases are a match to TRBD1. V lost 2 bases and J lost 3; bases outside the gene matches: 9. The CDR3 consists of 16 residues. CDR1 is LGHDT, CDR2 YNNKEL, per germline (reference sequence). The CDR3 protein is CASSQFKGGFHTEAFF. CDR3 sequence (DNA): TGTGCCAGCAGCCAATTCAAAGGGGGCTTCCACACTGAAGCTTTCTTT.

V usage is TRBV5-1 and J usage is TRBJ1-1; D perhaps matches TRBD1 (5 bases). The germline V gene encodes CDR1 SGHRS and CDR2 YFSETQ. The ends were cut back, 2 bases at V and 4 bases at J, with 9 bases in the middle. CDR3 length: 13 residues. The CDR3 DNA sequence: TGCGCCAGCAGCTTAACAGGCCGCACTGAAGCTTTCTTT. Translated: CASSLTGRTEAFF.

The chain carries TRBV7-3 and TRBJ2-3, with a tentative D call TRBD2 (5 bases). The CDR3 runs to 17 residues. V dropped 0 bases and J dropped 2 bases, with 15 bases sitting between them. CDR1 is SGHTA and CDR2 is FQGTGA in the germline V gene. CDR3 in amino acids: CASSLTDGLPHTDTQYF. The CDR3, as DNA: TGTGCCAGCAGCTTAACTGATGGACTTCCGCACACAGATACGCAGTATTTT.

The gene calls are TRBV15 and TRBJ2-1; 9 bases agree with TRBD2. The CDR3 loop spans 18 amino acids. J was trimmed by 7 bases and V by 0 bases; bases with no gene match: 13. Germline V lookup: CDR1 LNHNV, CDR2 YYDKDF (reference sequence). Written as DNA, the CDR3 is TGTGCCACCAGCAGAGACCGCCTTCTGGGACTAGCTGGAAATGAGCAGTTCTTC. This translates into CATSRDRLLGLAGNEQFF. The full variable domain, rest sourced from reference TRBV15 and TRBJ2-1, is DAMVIQNPRYQVTQFGKPVTLSCSQTLNHNVMYWYQQKSSQAPKLLFHYYDKDFNNEADTPDNFQSRRPNTSFCFLDIRSPGLGDTAMYLCATSRDRLLGLAGNEQFFGPGTRLTVL.

The V and J genes are TRBV25-1 and TRBJ1-5; D is possibly TRBD1 (5 bases). The CDR3 has 14 residues. Germline loops: CDR1 MGHDK, CDR2 SYGVNS. The ends were cut back, 4 bases at V and 7 bases at J, with 14 bases in the middle. CDR3 bases: TGTGCCAGCAGTGCACCGGGACTGGAGCAGCCCCAGCATTTT. It translates to CASSAPGLEQPQHF.

CDR3: CASSPRIPGPGEEKLFF. CDR3 sequence (DNA): TGCGCCAGCAGCCCCCGAATCCCGGGCCCCGGGGAGGAAAAACTGTTTTTT. This sequence joins TRBV5-1 and TRBJ1-4; D is unresolved. The V end lost 4 bases, the J end lost 8 bases, and 24 bases lay between the germline ends. There are 17 residues in the CDR3. The germline V gene encodes CDR1 SGHRS and CDR2 YFSETQ.

The genes are TRBV7-2 and TRBJ2-6, with a weak D call TRBD1 (6 bases). Per the germline V gene, CDR1 is SGHTA and CDR2 is FQGNSA. Trimming removed 5 bases at V and 2 bases at J, with 13 bases between. The CDR3 has 16 amino acids. The CDR3 loop reads CASSPRGVTGANVLTF. CDR3 DNA sequence: TGTGCCAGCAGCCCCAGGGGAGTCACTGGGGCCAACGTCCTGACTTTC.

CDR3 in DNA: TGTGCCAGCAGTCCGCACCGACAGGTCCTCAACTATGGCTACACCTTC. This codes for CASSPHRQVLNYGYTF. The rearrangement uses TRBV7-2 and TRBJ1-2; tentatively, D is TRBD1 (6 bases). V lost 6 bases to trimming and J lost 2 bases, with 19 bases between them. This CDR3 is built from 16 residues. The germline CDR1 and CDR2 sequences are SGHTA and FQGNSA.

The V and J genes are TRBV5-1 and TRBJ1-4, with D possibly being TRBD1 (5 bases). Germline V CDR1 and CDR2: SGHRS, YFSETQ. The CDR3 runs to 16 residues. Trimming cost V 1 base and J 0 bases, with 10 bases left between them. The CDR3 loop reads CASSLLGAATNEKLFF. CDR3 sequence (DNA): TGCGCCAGCAGCTTGTTAGGGGCGGCAACTAATGAAAAACTGTTTTTT.

This clone was counted a single time. The V gene is TRBV2, the J gene TRBJ1-5; 8 bases map to TRBD1. V dropped 2 bases and J dropped 7; count of bases not matched to a gene: 4. The CDR3 consists of 14 residues. CDR1 is SNHLY and CDR2 is FYNNEI in the germline V gene. The CDR3 nucleotides are TGTGCCAGCAGTGAATCGGCAGGGGGCCAGCCCCAGCATTTT. It yields the protein CASSESAGGQPQHF.

This clone was detected once. The J gene is TRBJ2-2, the V gene TRBV10-3; TRBD1 aligns across 9 bases. Per the germline V gene, CDR1 is ENHRY and CDR2 is SYGVKD. V lost 7 bases, J lost 8 bases, and 11 bases stayed unmatched. CDR3 length: 15 residues. In DNA form, the CDR3 reads TGTGCCATCACCACCGGGACAGGGTCACTGGGGGAGCTGTTTTTT. Its translation: CAITTGTGSLGELFF.

The chain is built from TRBV6-5 and TRBJ1-6; possible D gene TRBD1, 5 bases. Germline-derived CDR1 and CDR2 are MNHEY and SVGAGI. The CDR3 spans 15 residues. V was pared by 7 bases and J by 7 bases, with 17 bases between. CDR3 sequence: CASNIVRGRNSPLHF. CDR3 DNA sequence: TGTGCCAGCAACATCGTAAGGGGTAGGAATTCACCCCTCCACTTT.

This chain joins TRBV7-8 and TRBJ2-6; D unresolved. Trimming shortened V by 5 bases and J by 4 bases, and 12 bases separated the two germline ends. Germline CDR1 reads SGHVS; CDR2 reads FQNEAQ. The CDR3 runs 15 residues. DNA for the CDR3: TGTGCCAGCAGCACCAAGGCGAGGGGGGCCAACGTCCTGACTTTC. Its translation: CASSTKARGANVLTF.

The chain recombines TRBV29-1 with TRBJ1-2, with TRBD1 matching over 7 bases. Germline V gene lookup returns CDR1 SQVTM and CDR2 ANQGSEA. CDR3 length: 13 residues. The V and J ends lost 6 bases and 4 bases, in that order; junction bases with no gene match: 8. In DNA, the CDR3 is TGCAGCGTCCGGACAGGCCCTATCTATGGCTACACCTTC. This encodes CSVRTGPIYGYTF. The full variable domain, rest sourced from reference TRBV29-1 and TRBJ1-2, is SAVISQKPSRDICQRGTSLTIQCQVDSQVTMMFWYRQQPGQSLTLIATANQGSEATYESGFVIDKFPISRPNLTFSTLTVSNMSPEDSSIYLCSVRTGPIYGYTFGSGTRLTVV.

The chain combines TRBV7-9 with TRBJ2-1; D is ambiguous. The CDR3 extends over 12 amino acids. V was clipped by 5 bases and J by 1 base, with 3 bases between them. The germline V gene has CDR1 SEHNR and CDR2 FQNEAQ (reference sequence). CDR3 loop: CASSLSYNEQFF. CDR3 coding DNA: TGTGCCAGCAGCCTTTCCTACAATGAGCAGTTCTTC.

The chain links TRBV19 to TRBJ1-5; D uncertain. Trimming stripped 3 bases from V and 5 bases from J, with 14 bases between. The CDR3 sequence is 15 residues long. Looked up from germline, CDR1 is LNHDA and CDR2 is SQIVND (reference sequence). CDR3: CASSIKSGSHQPQHF. The CDR3 DNA sequence: TGTGCCAGTAGTATTAAATCAGGATCGCATCAGCCCCAGCATTTT.

DNA of the CDR3: TGTGCCAGCAGCCACTCCAGGGGCACTAATGAAAAACTGTTTTTT. This encodes CASSHSRGTNEKLFF. This sequence joins TRBV3-1 (or the pseudogene TRBV3-2) and TRBJ1-4, with D perhaps matching TRBD1 (6 bases). CDR3 size: 15 residues. Germline CDR1 reads LGHDT; CDR2 reads YNNKEL (reference sequence). The germline V and J ends were trimmed by 3 bases and 2 bases, with 10 bases remaining between them.

This clone has just one count. The chain links TRBV19 to TRBJ1-5; D perhaps matches TRBD1 (6 bases). The CDR3 runs 16 residues. Germline assignment: CDR1 LNHDA and CDR2 SQIVND (reference sequence). Trimming removed 4 bases at V and 6 bases at J, with 19 bases between. CDR3 amino acids: CASSSPLGGRGQPQHF. The CDR3 DNA sequence: TGTGCCAGTAGTAGCCCTCTAGGGGGGAGGGGTCAGCCCCAGCATTTT. Complete variable domain (other parts from reference TRBV19 and TRBJ1-5): DGGITQSPKYLFRKEGQNVTLSCEQNLNHDAMYWYRQDPGQGLRLIYYSQIVNDFQKGDIAEGYSVSREKKESFPLTVTSAQKNPTAFYLCASSSPLGGRGQPQHFGDGTRLSIL.

The chain recombines TRBV4-1 with TRBJ1-1, with D hard to call. CDR3 size: 13 residues. V lost 5 bases and J lost 4, with 11 bases in between. Germline CDR1 and CDR2: MGHRA and YSYEKL. CDR3: CASSYEGGTEAFF. The CDR3, as DNA: TGCGCCAGCAGCTACGAGGGAGGCACTGAAGCTTTCTTT.

This chain links TRBV14 with TRBJ1-6, with unresolved D. This CDR3 contains 11 residues. Trimming took off 1 base at V and 12 bases at J, with 4 bases between the two ends. Per the germline V gene, CDR1 is SGHDN and CDR2 is FVKESK. CDR3 sequence (DNA): TGTGCCAGCAGCCAAGGAGTACCCCTCCACTTT. Its protein is CASSQGVPLHF.

The CDR3, as DNA: TGTGCCAGCAGCAGGCGGGACTCCTCCTACAATGAGCAGTTCTTC. Its translation: CASSRRDSSYNEQFF. V usage is TRBV7-3 and J usage is TRBJ2-1, with D possibly TRBD2 on 6 matching bases. The CDR3 has 15 amino acids. V was cut by 5 bases and J by 0 bases, with 11 bases left in between. Germline V gives CDR1 SGHTA, CDR2 FQGTGA.

The genes are TRBV5-4 and TRBJ1-6, with TRBD1 matching 8 bases. Unmatched junction bases numbered 0, after V lost 0 bases and J lost 4 bases. This CDR3 spans 15 amino acids. Germline V gives CDR1 SGHNT, CDR2 YYREEE (reference sequence). DNA for the CDR3: TGTGCCAGCAGCTTGGACAGGGGGTATAATTCACCCCTCCACTTT. It is translated as CASSLDRGYNSPLHF.

This clone has just one count. J is TRBJ2-1 and V is TRBV20-1; possible D gene TRBD2, 6 bases. This CDR3 has 17 residues. CDR1 and CDR2 (germline): DFQATT, SNEGSKA (reference sequence). V lost 3 bases to trimming and J lost 0 bases, with 18 bases between them. Written as DNA, the CDR3 is TGCAGTGCTAGTTCCTATGGCGGGAAGAGCTCCTACAATGAGCAGTTCTTC. Its protein product is CSASSYGGKSSYNEQFF.

The rearrangement joins TRBV6-4 to TRBJ2-1; 13 nucleotides line up with TRBD2. Germline V gene lookup returns CDR1 MRHNA and CDR2 SNTAGT. This CDR3 region has 15 residues. With V trimmed by 5 bases and J by 4 bases, 2 bases remained unmatched. For the CDR3, the DNA is TGTGCCAGCAGTCGACTAGCGGGGGGTTACAATGAGCAGTTCTTC. Translation gives CASSRLAGGYNEQFF.

Here the CDR3 reads CAISEGFDQETQYF. The CDR3 coding sequence is TGTGCCATCAGTGAGGGCTTCGACCAAGAGACCCAGTACTTC. The chain couples TRBV10-3 to TRBJ2-5; D unclear. This CDR3 contains 14 residues. The germline V gene has CDR1 ENHRY and CDR2 SYGVKD. Between the trimmed V and J ends, which lost 2 bases and 0 bases, there was a span of 7 bases.

This clone was detected only a few times. The V and J genes are TRBV11-2 and TRBJ2-3; 10 bases align to TRBD2. V lost 1 base to trimming and J lost 6 bases; unmatched junction nucleotides: 13. This CDR3 is 18 amino acids long. Germline V gene lookup returns CDR1 SGHAT and CDR2 FQNNGV. CDR3 DNA sequence: TGTGCCAGCAGCTTAGTTGTGGGACAGCGGGGGGGCCAGGATACGCAGTATTTT. This gives the protein CASSLVVGQRGGQDTQYF.